This TCR beta chain stems from a study of glioma-infiltrating T cells (dated by TCRdb to the mid-2010s). Some background on the complete study: Glioma tissue, non-neoplastic brain tissue and matched peripheral blood mononuclear cells were used as sources from which TCR alpha- and beta-chain repertoires were sequenced. To measure how far tissue and blood T-cell populations diverged, each tissue-infiltrating repertoire was compared against the peripheral blood repertoire of the same patient. Three low-grade glioma patients, about 8 primary glioblastoma patients, and three non-glioma patients who contributed non-neoplastic brain tissue made up the paired cohort. The investigation overall reported the following: The group comparisons were based on small numbers of patients: three non-neoplastic, three low-grade glioma and about eight glioblastoma patients. In non-neoplastic patients, VJ-independent divergence between tissue and blood fell below expectation, whereas in all gliomas, and especially in low-grade gliomas, the divergence rose above expectation. Only a very small number of CDR3 sequences turned up in both tissue and blood, a result put down to high CDR3 diversity combined with limited sampling.

The CDR3 measures 15 amino acids from cysteine to phenylalanine. Only the CDR3 region is kept as DNA, spanning 45 bases read in frame from base 1. V is pared back by 1 base and J by 5 bases, with 14 bases lying between the germline termini. Taken from the germline V gene, the CDR1 and CDR2 loops are MNHEY and SVGAGI. TCR alpha and beta CDR3 regions were amplified with the iRepertoire nested amplicon-rescue multiplex PCR (arm-PCR) platform from RNA. One-step reverse transcription and amplification used about 95-400 ng of tissue mRNA or PBMC total RNA as input. Following bead purification, Illumina adapters were added by a secondary multiplex PCR, and libraries between 200 and 400 bp were gel-purified. The libraries contained internal 6-nucleotide barcodes that were used for demultiplexing. Sequencing of libraries was performed on an Illumina MiSeq with 2x220 or 2x250 nucleotide paired-end reads. In the authors' own workflow: Paired reads were merged using FLASH 1.2.11 and were aligned to the GRCh37 human genome using BWA-MEM, after which TRA and TRB reads were extracted. An IMGT-derived reference of cassette sequences and CDR3 motifs, with pseudogenes included, was used for V and J assignment. Three-frame translation of reads was performed, and productive CDR3s were defined as those with a C...FGXG motif and no stop codons. Clonotypes were defined as unique combinations of V-J cassette pair and CDR3 amino acid sequence. Hamming distance filtering was applied to reads, with thresholds set by the sequence error rate of each sample in mapped regions. TCRdb reanalyzed the raw reads on its own, using fastp at Q25 for trimming and MiXCR for clone calling, and kept in-frame beta chains. Every entry covers one CDR3 protein and lists the most common genes and DNA from its rows. What appears here as the V and J calls and clone size reflects TCRdb's work, not the paper's. Present in this sample are some 16,000 distinct CDR3 sequences, roughly 64% of which were seen just once. Roughly 40% of the sample goes to the ten largest clones.

Concerning this clonotype itself: There is no known antigen for this receptor. No much larger clone is present one base from it, and per-base qualities are unavailable.

This sequence was found in a human donor with low-grade glioma or glioblastoma, undergoing nonglioma brain surgery, or in good health (not recorded which). Sequencing input: glioma tissue, nonneoplastic brain tissue, or PBMCs (not recorded which). The rearrangement combines TRBV6-5 with TRBJ2-5; a confident D gene designation cannot be given. The base sequence is TGTGCCAGCAGTTACTGGCGTAGAAGGGTGGAGACCCAGTACTTC. It specifies CASSYWRRRVETQYF.